The 17 T cell receptor beta chains below were found in one sample sequenced in a study of blood T cell repertoires in COVID-19. Clones were sequenced by immunoSEQ multiplex PCR, and TCRdb holds only the in-frame ones, with some missing. Of 100,000 or so clones in the sample, about 90% were seen once. The specimen was peripheral blood. These receptor sequences come from a man in his fifties with acute or convalescent COVID-19.

The chain carries TRBV5-4 and TRBJ1-5, with 8 bases lining up with TRBD1. The CDR3 runs 14 residues. Germline V gene sequence: CDR1 SGHNT, CDR2 YYREEE (reference sequence). V lost 4 bases, J lost 6 bases, and 6 bases stayed unmatched. The CDR3 DNA reads as TGTGCCAGCAGCCTCCAGGGGGCCCCTCAGCCCCAGCATTTT. As protein: CASSLQGAPQPQHF.

The chain uses TRBV19 and TRBJ1-5; 8 nucleotides line up with TRBD1. This CDR3 comprises 17 residues. Looked up from germline, CDR1 is LNHDA and CDR2 is SQIVND (reference sequence). Unmatched junction bases numbered 8, after V lost 1 base and J lost 3 bases. The CDR3 DNA is TGTGCCAGTAGTATAGGGCAGGGGGCGTCCGCCAATCAGCCCCAGCATTTT. Amino acid sequence: CASSIGQGASANQPQHF.

This clone was recorded once. The chain employs TRBV6-5 and TRBJ1-1; 7 bases map to TRBD1. Germline V lookup: CDR1 MNHEY, CDR2 SVGAGI. V lost 2 bases and J lost 7; bases outside the gene matches: 13. The CDR3 is 16 residues long. The CDR3 reads CASSYTNRGGTSEAFF. The CDR3 DNA follows: TGTGCCAGCAGTTACACGAACAGGGGCGGTACTAGTGAAGCTTTCTTT.

The V gene is TRBV7-3, the J gene TRBJ2-7, with D possibly TRBD2 on 6 matching bases. In germline, CDR1 is SGHTA, CDR2 FQGTGA. The V end was cut by 5 bases, the J end by 3 bases, with 11 bases between. This CDR3 comprises 13 residues. In nucleotides, the CDR3 is TGTGCCAGCAGCCAAGGGCGGGACTACGAGCAGTACTTC. Translation: CASSQGRDYEQYF.

The chain uses TRBV29-1 and TRBJ1-4; TRBD1 is a possible D gene (6 bases). This CDR3 spans 17 amino acids. V was cut by 0 bases and J by 0 bases, with 14 bases left in between. The germline V gene has CDR1 SQVTM and CDR2 ANQGSEA. CDR3 coding DNA: TGCAGCGTTGAAGATCTTCTGGGGGCAACAACTAATGAAAAACTGTTTTTT. It encodes CSVEDLLGATTNEKLFF.

The CDR3 DNA reads as TGTGCCAGCAGTCCCGGGACAGCCCATGGCTACACCTTC. Translation gives CASSPGTAHGYTF. This chain joins TRBV28 and TRBJ1-2; 7 bases fit TRBD1. Germline CDR1 is MDHEN and CDR2 is SYDVKM. V lost 5 bases to trimming and J lost 6 bases; unmatched junction nucleotides: 6. The CDR3 runs 13 residues.

This clone has just one count. The CDR3 DNA reads TGTGCCAGCAGTGACGGGGGAATGGCGCCCCAGCATTTT. Its translation is CASSDGGMAPQHF. The chain has TRBV2 and TRBJ1-5; D is perhaps TRBD1 (5 bases). This CDR3 contains 13 residues. CDR1 is SNHLY and CDR2 is FYNNEI in the germline V gene. V was clipped by 3 bases and J by 9 bases, with 12 bases between them.

This clone was found once. This chain connects TRBV16 to TRBJ1-5; the match to TRBD1 covers 8 bases. Germline V gives CDR1 KGHSY, CDR2 FQNENV. The CDR3 extends over 15 amino acids. Trimming removed 4 bases from V and 5 bases from J; junction bases left unmatched: 7. CDR3 amino acids: CASSLDSGGHQPQHF. CDR3 DNA sequence: TGTGCCAGCAGCCTAGATTCAGGGGGCCATCAGCCCCAGCATTTT.

The gene calls are TRBV5-4 and TRBJ2-3; TRBD2 matches 8 bases. Germline V gene lookup returns CDR1 SGHNT and CDR2 YYREEE (reference sequence). The CDR3 spans 16 residues. The trim removed 1 base at V and 1 base at J, leaving 5 bases unmatched. CDR3 protein: CASSLFPGGGTDTQYF. The CDR3 coding sequence is TGTGCCAGCAGCTTGTTCCCGGGAGGGGGCACAGATACGCAGTATTTT.

V usage is TRBV4-1 and J usage is TRBJ1-4; D not certain. The CDR3 is made up of 13 amino acids. The germline gives CDR1 MGHRA, CDR2 YSYEKL. V was pared by 1 base and J by 8 bases, with 8 bases between. CDR3 loop: CASSQGPMEKLFF. Here the CDR3 DNA reads TGCGCCAGCAGCCAAGGGCCCATGGAAAAACTGTTTTTT.

This chain connects TRBV7-2 to TRBJ2-5; 12 nucleotides match TRBD2. The V segment lost 1 base and the J segment 6 bases; nucleotides outside the gene matches: 9. CDR1 is SGHTA, CDR2 FQGNSA, per germline. This CDR3 comprises 17 residues. As DNA, the CDR3 is TGTGCCAGCAGCTTAGAGGCTAGCGGGGGGGCCGTCAAGACCCAGTACTTC. It yields the protein CASSLEASGGAVKTQYF.

The chain couples TRBV7-2 to TRBJ1-2; no clear D. Trimming removed 4 bases at V and 4 bases at J, with 4 bases between. The germline V gene has CDR1 SGHTA and CDR2 FQGNSA. This CDR3 contains 11 residues. The CDR3 DNA reads as TGTGCCAGCAGCTCGTCCTATGGCTACACCTTC. It codes for CASSSSYGYTF.

J is TRBJ1-2 and V is TRBV6-5; possible D gene TRBD1, 6 bases. This CDR3 has 13 amino acids. Trimming removed 2 bases at V and 5 bases at J, with 9 bases between. Germline CDR1 MNHEY, CDR2 SVGAGI. CDR3 in DNA: TGTGCCAGCAGTTACAACAGGGATTATGGCTACACCTTC. Protein product: CASSYNRDYGYTF.

V usage is TRBV4-2 and J usage is TRBJ2-1, with D maybe TRBD1 (6 bases). The CDR3 totals 13 residues. V gave up 0 bases and J gave up 14 bases, with 14 bases separating them. The V gene's germline CDR1 is LGHNA and CDR2 YNFKEQ. The CDR3 coding sequence is TGTGCCAGCAGCCAAGATCCCCGACAGGAAAAGTTCTTC. Amino acid sequence: CASSQDPRQEKFF.

The J gene is TRBJ2-7, the V gene TRBV3-1 (or the pseudogene TRBV3-2), with 8 bases identical to TRBD1. V dropped 3 bases and J dropped 2; count of bases not matched to a gene: 9. Germline V gene lookup returns CDR1 LGHDT and CDR2 YNNKEL (reference sequence). The CDR3 is 16 amino acids. CDR3 bases: TGTGCCAGCAGCCATCGGACAGGGCGAGGAGCCTACGAGCAGTACTTC. It specifies CASSHRTGRGAYEQYF.

The rearrangement joins TRBV30 to TRBJ2-3; weak D call: TRBD1 (5 bases). The germline V and J ends were trimmed by 2 bases and 4 bases, with 7 bases remaining between them. The germline V gene has CDR1 GTSNPN and CDR2 SVGIG (reference sequence). The CDR3 is 12 amino acids. The CDR3 nucleotides read TGTGCCTGGAGTAGGGGCCCAGATACGCAGTATTTT. Its translation is CAWSRGPDTQYF. Supplemented by reference TRBV30 and TRBJ2-3, the full variable domain reads SQTIHQWPATLVQPVGSPLSLECTVEGTSNPNLYWYRQAAGRGLQLLFYSVGIGQISSEVPQNLSASRPQDRQFILSSKKLLLSDSGFYLCAWSRGPDTQYFGPGTRLTVL.

CDR3 loop: CASSLRGSGELFF. The CDR3 DNA follows: TGTGCCAGTAGTCTCAGGGGAAGCGGGGAGCTGTTTTTT. The rearrangement uses TRBV19 and TRBJ2-2; possibly TRBD1 for D (6 bases). Germline values: CDR1 LNHDA, CDR2 SQIVND (reference sequence). The V gene lost 5 bases and the J gene lost 7 bases, with 11 bases spanning the gap. This CDR3 region has 13 residues.